What follows is one T cell receptor (beta chain) and its context. The entry originates in a study of blood T cell repertoires in COVID-19. Profiled with immunoSEQ multiplex PCR; TCRdb holds only in-frame clones, not every one. The profile shows around 300,000 clones, around 90% of them singletons. The CDR3 has 17 residues. Trimming stripped 3 bases from V and 4 bases from J, with 21 bases between. This rearrangement joins TRBV23-1 to TRBJ1-1; TRBD1 might be the D (6 bases). TRBV23-1 is assigned to the ORF class and has an uncertain function. This clonotype was obtained from a woman aged 40 to 50 who had recovered from COVID-19. The sample consisted of peripheral blood. CDR3 nucleotide sequence: TGCGCCAGCAGTCATCTCGCTGACCGGGGGGCTGTCACTGAAGCTTTCTTT. Amino acids: CASSHLADRGAVTEAFF.